This paragraph reports one T cell receptor (beta chain). Its antigen is unidentified. Assay used: immunoSEQ multiplex PCR; TCRdb lists only in-frame clones, some missing. The table has about 180,000 clones, 87% seen once. The sample is drawn from a study of Ad26.COV2.S vaccination and SARS-CoV-2 variants. Whole-study findings and limits: Considerable breadth of spike-specific CD8+ and CD4+ T cell responses has reportedly been documented following vaccination. Those who received vaccine or placebo ended up with similar non-spike TCR breadth. Analyses of TCR breadth and depth may have underestimated total T cell responses. People given the vaccine had a wider spike-specific TCR breadth than placebo recipients did.

V lost 1 base and J 0 bases, leaving 10 bases between the germline ends. The CDR3 is 15 amino acids. Germline V CDR1 and CDR2: SGHTA, FQGNSA. The rearrangement joins TRBV7-2 to TRBJ2-7, with D possibly matching TRBD1 (6 bases). The sequence derives from a human donor who had recovered from COVID-19. Material: peripheral blood, obtained after recovery from COVID-19. The CDR3 spells CASSLVEGVSYEQYF. CDR3 sequence (DNA): TGTGCCAGCAGCTTAGTCGAGGGGGTCTCCTACGAGCAGTACTTC.